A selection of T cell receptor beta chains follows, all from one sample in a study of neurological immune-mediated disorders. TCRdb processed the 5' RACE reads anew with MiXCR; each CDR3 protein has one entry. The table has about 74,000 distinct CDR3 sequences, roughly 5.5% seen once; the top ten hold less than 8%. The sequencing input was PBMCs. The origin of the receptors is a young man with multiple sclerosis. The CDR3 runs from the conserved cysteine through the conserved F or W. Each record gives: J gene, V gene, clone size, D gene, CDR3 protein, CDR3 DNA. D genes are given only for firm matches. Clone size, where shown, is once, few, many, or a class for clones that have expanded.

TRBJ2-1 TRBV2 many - CASKSGLSGSNEQFF TGTGCCAGCAAGAGTGGTCTGTCGGGGAGCAATGAGCAGTTCTTC
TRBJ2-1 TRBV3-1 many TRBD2 CASSLNRLAGDPWDEQFF TGTGCCAGCAGCCTAAACCGACTAGCGGGAGACCCGTGGGATGAGCAGTTCTTC
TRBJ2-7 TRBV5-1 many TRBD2 CASSFGTSGNHEQYF TGCGCCAGCAGCTTTGGGACTAGCGGGAACCACGAGCAGTACTTC
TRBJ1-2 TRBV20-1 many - CSAPDSGYGYTF TGCAGTGCCCCGGACTCCGGGTATGGCTACACCTTC
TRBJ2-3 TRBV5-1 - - CASSRSGTGGDTQYF TGCGCCAGCAGCCGTAGCGGGACAGGAGGAGATACGCAGTATTTT
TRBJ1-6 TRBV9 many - CASRADNSPLNF TGTGCCAGCAGGGCAGACAATTCACCCCTCAACTTT
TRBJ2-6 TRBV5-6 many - CASSLEGMAGANVLTF TGTGCCAGCAGCTTGGAGGGGATGGCTGGGGCCAACGTCCTGACTTTC
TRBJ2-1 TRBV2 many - CASSGDLSSYNEQFF TGTGCCAGCAGTGGGGATCTGAGCTCCTACAATGAGCAGTTCTTC
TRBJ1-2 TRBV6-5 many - CASSEGRYGYTF TGTGCCAGCAGTGAAGGGCGTTATGGCTACACCTTC
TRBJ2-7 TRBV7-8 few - CASSGFREQYF TGTGCCAGCAGCGGCTTTCGGGAGCAGTACTTC
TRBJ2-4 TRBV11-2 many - CASSLLVGRGIQYF TGTGCCAGCAGCTTATTGGTGGGTCGCGGCATTCAGTACTTC
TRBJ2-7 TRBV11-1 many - CASSPRLPQDEQYF TGTGCCAGCAGCCCACGACTTCCCCAGGACGAGCAGTACTTC
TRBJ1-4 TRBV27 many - CASSLSAGLGEKLFF TGTGCCAGCAGTTTATCCGCAGGGCTAGGTGAAAAACTGTTTTTT
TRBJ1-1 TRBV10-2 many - CASSRAGNTEAFF TGCGCCAGCAGCCGAGCGGGGAACACTGAAGCTTTCTTT
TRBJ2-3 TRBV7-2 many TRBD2 CASSLVGLAGDTQYF TGTGCCAGCAGCCTCGTCGGCCTAGCGGGAGATACGCAGTATTTT
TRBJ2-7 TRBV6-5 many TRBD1 CASRLYRGPSYEQYF TGTGCCAGCAGACTCTACAGGGGACCGTCCTACGAGCAGTACTTC
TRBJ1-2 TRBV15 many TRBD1 CATSRDRGRAYGYTF TGTGCCACCAGCAGGGACAGGGGGCGGGCTTATGGCTACACCTTC
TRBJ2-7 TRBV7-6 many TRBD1 CASQGQGSYEQYF TGTGCCAGCCAGGGACAGGGTTCCTACGAGCAGTACTTC
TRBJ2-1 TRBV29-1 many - CSAPGQTRHEQFF TGCAGCGCCCCGGGCCAAACCCGGCATGAGCAGTTCTTC
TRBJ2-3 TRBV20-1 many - CSALGLGRIRTDTQYF TGCAGTGCCCTGGGGCTAGGCCGGATACGCACAGATACGCAGTATTTT
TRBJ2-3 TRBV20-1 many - CSARASTDTQYF TGCAGTGCTAGGGCTAGCACAGATACGCAGTATTTT
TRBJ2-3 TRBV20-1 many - CSARGHRGSTDTQYF TGCAGTGCTAGAGGGCACAGAGGGTCCACAGATACGCAGTATTTT
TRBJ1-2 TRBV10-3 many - CAISEGQKINYGYTF TGTGCCATCAGTGAAGGACAGAAAATTAACTATGGCTACACCTTC
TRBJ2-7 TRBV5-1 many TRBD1 CASSLLFDRGIITAYEQYF TGCGCCAGCAGCTTGCTGTTCGACAGGGGGATTATCACAGCCTACGAGCAGTACTTC
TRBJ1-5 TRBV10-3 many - CAIRPDKIGQPQNF TGTGCCATCAGGCCGGACAAGATCGGACAGCCCCAGAATTTT
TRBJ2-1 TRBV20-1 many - CSAPVGGTEQFF TGCAGTGCCCCGGTTGGGGGTACAGAGCAGTTCTTC
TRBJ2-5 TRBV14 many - CASSRLGHAPQETQYF TGTGCCAGCAGCCGACTGGGCCACGCCCCGCAAGAGACCCAGTACTTC
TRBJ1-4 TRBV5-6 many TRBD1 CASSSRDRGEKLFF TGTGCCAGCAGCTCCCGGGACAGAGGAGAAAAACTGTTTTTT
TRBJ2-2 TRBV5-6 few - CASSLGFQRVTGELFF TGTGCCAGCAGCTTGGGGTTCCAGCGAGTCACCGGGGAGCTGTTTTTT
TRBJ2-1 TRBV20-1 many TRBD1 CSAPLTGAYNEQFF TGCAGTGCGCCCCTGACAGGGGCCTACAATGAGCAGTTCTTC
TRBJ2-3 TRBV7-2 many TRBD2 CASSFLAGSTDTQYF TGTGCCAGCAGCTTTCTAGCGGGTAGCACAGATACGCAGTATTTT
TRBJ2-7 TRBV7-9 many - CASSPAGTYEQYF TGTGCCAGCAGCCCCGCCGGGACCTACGAGCAGTACTTC
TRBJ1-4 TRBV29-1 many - CSVVLATNEKLFF TGCAGCGTTGTGCTTGCAACTAATGAAAAACTGTTTTTT
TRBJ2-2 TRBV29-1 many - CSVEGQRSYTGELFF TGCAGCGTTGAAGGCCAGCGGTCCTACACCGGGGAGCTGTTTTTT
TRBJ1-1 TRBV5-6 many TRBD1 CASSGTGGNTEAFF TGTGCCAGCAGCGGGACAGGGGGGAACACTGAAGCTTTCTTT
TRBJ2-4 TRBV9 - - CASSDGGAAKKIQYF TGTGCCAGCAGCGACGGGGGTGCGGCCAAAAAAATTCAGTACTTC
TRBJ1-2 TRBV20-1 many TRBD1 CSATEGQGYGYTF TGCAGTGCTACAGAGGGACAGGGTTATGGCTACACCTTC
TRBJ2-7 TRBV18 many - CASSWDSFSYEQYF TGTGCCAGCTCATGGGACTCCTTCTCCTACGAGCAGTACTTC
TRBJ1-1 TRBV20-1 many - CSAPRGGGGGTEAFF TGCAGTGCTCCCCGGGGGGGCGGTGGGGGCACTGAAGCTTTCTTT
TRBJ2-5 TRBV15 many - CATSRDSKREYF TGTGCCACCAGCAGAGATTCGAAGAGGGAGTACTTC
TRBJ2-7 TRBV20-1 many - CSARGQGLYEQYF TGCAGTGCTAGAGGTCAGGGGTTATACGAGCAGTACTTC